This TCR beta chain was recovered during a study of tumor-infiltrating lymphocytes in primary liver carcinoma. As for the study in general: Samples yielded about 3.65 to 7.13 million productive TCRbeta reads, similar across tissue types. Whole-study results and caveats: Top clones occupying all five tumor regions numbered only about 8-25%. Overlap between tumor regions exceeded overlap of tumor with adjacent tissue or blood.

This clonotype appeared a few times. Its antigen is still unknown. Germline assignment: CDR1 ENHRY and CDR2 SYGVKD. The J segment lost 3 bases and the V segment lost 6 bases, leaving 3 bases of the junction unmatched. This CDR3 has 13 residues. A primer in the constant region served to generate TCR beta cDNA from 500 ng of total RNA. Three nested multiplex PCR rounds of slightly modified ARM-PCR generated TCR beta libraries. Forward primers for TRBV1-TRBV30 and a C-beta reverse primer served the first two PCR rounds, at 10 cycles each. Using its own MiXCR run on the multiplex PCR reads, TCRdb lists one record per CDR3 protein. The table lists around 71,000 distinct CDR3 sequences, 65% to 75% of them singletons. It was from about 19-30 mg of unsorted bulk tissue that RNA and DNA were co-extracted. Patients were treatment-naive with chronic HBV infection.

The specimen sequenced was liver tumor tissue from sampling region 4. Stated subset: tumor region T4, right-lateral pole. The receptor comes from a woman aged 60 to 75 with primary liver carcinoma and hepatitis B virus infection. The V and J genes are TRBV10-3 and TRBJ2-5; 8 bases fit TRBD1. The CDR3 protein is CAIRSTGEETQYF. The CDR3, as DNA: TGTGCCATCAGGTCGACAGGGGAAGAGACCCAGTACTTC.